This section outlines one T cell receptor beta chain sequence together with its context. Antigen: not known. The same CDR3 arises from other DNA sequences in this sample as well. This sample is drawn from a study of cytomegalovirus exposure and HLA in healthy donors. Study-level results: Researchers catalogued approximately 160 TCR beta chains as cytomegalovirus-associated.

Amplification used 60 Vbeta primers and 13 Jbeta primers. Clones were read by immunoSEQ multiplex PCR, and TCRdb kept only the in-frame ones, dropping some. The sample has about 160,000 clones, roughly 76% seen once. Healthy bone marrow donors made up the donors. Donors had nominal health at sampling but likely had unrecorded immune exposures. The sample consisted of PBMCs. The clonotype originates from a man in his sixties in good health and CMV-seronegative.

CDR3 in DNA: TGTGCCAGCTCACCACTGGCGGGGACCTCCTACAATGAGCAGTTCTTC. Its translation is CASSPLAGTSYNEQFF. V gene TRBV18 combines with J gene TRBJ2-1, with D possibly being TRBD2 (6 bases). The germline V gene encodes CDR1 KGHSH and CDR2 LQKENI. The CDR3 has 16 amino acids. V was cut by 1 base and J by 0 bases, with 10 bases left in between. Combining the CDR3 with reference TRBV18 and TRBJ2-1 gives the whole variable domain NAGVMQNPRHLVRRRGQEARLRCSPMKGHSHVYWYRQLPEEGLKFMVYLQKENIIDESGMPKERFSAEFPKEGPSILRIQQVVRGDSAAYFCASSPLAGTSYNEQFFGPGTRLTVL.